This T cell receptor (beta chain) was identified during a study of blood T cell repertoires in COVID-19. Turning to the study itself: T cells, B-cell-depleted T cells, or PBMCs provided the cDNA or gDNA that served as material.

This CDR3 has 16 amino acids. Germline CDR1 SGHDT, CDR2 YYEEEE. V lost 1 base to trimming and J lost 3 bases; unmatched junction nucleotides: 9. Generated by immunoSEQ multiplex PCR, the TCRdb table keeps only in-frame clones and is missing some. The profile covers nearly 65,000 clones, with about 81% appearing a single time and 10% to 15% taken by the ten largest. The receptor was isolated from a human donor in a cohort sampled during active COVID-19. The chain combines TRBV5-6 with TRBJ1-1; 7 bases agree with TRBD1. The sequenced sample was peripheral blood. CDR3 residues: CASSLLRGRKDTEAFF. The CDR3 coding sequence is TGTGCCAGCAGCTTGTTGAGGGGGCGTAAAGACACTGAAGCTTTCTTT.